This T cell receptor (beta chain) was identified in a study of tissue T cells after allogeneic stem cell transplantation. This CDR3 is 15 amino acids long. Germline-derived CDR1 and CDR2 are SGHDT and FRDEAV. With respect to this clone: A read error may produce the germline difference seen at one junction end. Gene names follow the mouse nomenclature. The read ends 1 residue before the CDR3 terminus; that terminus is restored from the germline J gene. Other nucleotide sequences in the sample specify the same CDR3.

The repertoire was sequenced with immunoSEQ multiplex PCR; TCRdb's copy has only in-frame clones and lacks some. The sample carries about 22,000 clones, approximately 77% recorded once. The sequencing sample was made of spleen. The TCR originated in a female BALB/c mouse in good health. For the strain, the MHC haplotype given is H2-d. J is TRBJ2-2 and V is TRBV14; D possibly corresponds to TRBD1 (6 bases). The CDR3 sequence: CASSFWGQNTGQLYF. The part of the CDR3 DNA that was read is TGTGCCAGCAGTTTCTGGGGACAAAACACTGGGCAGCTCTAC.